The entry below gives a single TCR beta chain sequence along with its context. Antigen: not known. V gave up 2 bases and J gave up 2 bases; unmatched junction bases: 8. The CDR3 has 16 amino acids. The germline CDR1 and CDR2 sequences are SEHNR and FQNEAQ (reference sequence). The data were obtained in a study of T-cell memory formation after mild COVID-19. General observations from the study: A second wave expanding day 15 to 37 was CD4+-biased; contracting clones were balanced.

TCRdb redid the calling of the 5' RACE reads with MiXCR, one entry per CDR3 protein. Of almost 550,000 distinct CDR3 sequences listed, just over 20% are singletons. The sequenced sample was PBMCs or a T cell subset sorted from them (not recorded which). The chain links TRBV7-9 to TRBJ2-5; 7 bases agree with TRBD2. The clonotype comes from an adult woman who had mild COVID-19 (a few samples of this study predate the infection). Cell type and time point are not known. For the CDR3, the DNA is TGTGCCAGCAGCTTAATTTGGACTAGTAAACAAGAGACCCAGTACTTC. This gives the protein CASSLIWTSKQETQYF.